These 31 T cell receptor beta chains share one sample of origin, sequenced in a study of blood T cells in healthy people across ages. Then a second PCR, running roughly 7 to 11 cycles, was carried out with a sample-barcoded 5' primer and a J-beta primer mix. MiXCR, run by TCRdb on the 5' RACE reads, gives a single entry per CDR3 protein. Of about 1.4 million distinct CDR3 sequences detected, 55% to 75% appear once; the ten largest clones hold under 8.5%. Sequencing was carried out using blood. The receptors were gathered from a man between 18 and 35 years old in good health.

In this sample, this clonotype turned up a few times. The chain carries TRBV4-2 and TRBJ2-4; D may be TRBD1 (6 bases). The end of the DNA aligns better with TRBJ2-7, so the J call may be wrong. The CDR3 runs 17 residues. Germline V gives CDR1 LGHNA, CDR2 YNFKEQ. CDR3 in amino acids: CASSQVWDKLRLYEQYF. CDR3 nucleotide sequence: TGTGCCAGCAGCCAAGTATGGGACAAACTAAGACTTTACGAGCAGTACTTC.

The chain has TRBV4-2 and TRBJ1-6; unclear D gene. V dropped 0 bases and J dropped 7 bases, with 7 bases sitting between them. CDR3 length: 14 residues. Germline V gene data show CDR1 as LGHNA and CDR2 as YNFKEQ. CDR3 sequence reads: CASSQDRTNSPLHF. CDR3 bases: TGTGCCAGCAGCCAAGATAGGACGAATTCACCCCTCCACTTT.

This clonotype was seen just once. The rearrangement links TRBV5-1 to TRBJ1-2; 10 nucleotides agree with TRBD1. Losses at the gene ends were 5 bases for V and 4 bases for J; bases not matched to a gene: 11. The CDR3 loop spans 16 amino acids. Germline loops: CDR1 SGHRS, CDR2 YFSETQ. CDR3 amino acids: CASRSGTTGGGYGYTF. The CDR3 coding sequence is TGCGCCAGCAGATCGGGAACGACAGGGGGCGGCTATGGCTACACCTTC.

This chain uses TRBV28 with TRBJ1-2; tentative D call: TRBD1 (5 bases). The CDR3 loop spans 17 amino acids. The V gene lost 5 bases and the J gene lost 4 bases, with 23 bases spanning the gap. Germline CDR1 MDHEN, CDR2 SYDVKM. CDR3 loop: CASSRLGGRPNFYGYTF. The CDR3 DNA reads as TGTGCCAGCAGTCGTTTGGGGGGTAGGCCAAATTTCTATGGCTACACCTTC.

The rearrangement uses TRBV11-2 and TRBJ2-7, with D possibly matching TRBD1 (6 bases). Trimming removed 2 bases from V and 0 bases from J, with 20 bases in between. Per the germline V gene, CDR1 is SGHAT and CDR2 is FQNNGV. The CDR3 contains 18 residues. The CDR3 DNA reads TGTGCCAGCAGCTTAAGAAGTGGGGGCCGGGTTAGCTCCTACGAGCAGTACTTC. Translation: CASSLRSGGRVSSYEQYF.

The chain couples TRBV10-3 to TRBJ2-3, with 10 bases that match TRBD2. This CDR3 region has 17 residues. Unmatched junction bases numbered 18, after V lost 8 bases and J lost 7 bases. The germline V gene encodes CDR1 ENHRY and CDR2 SYGVKD. As DNA, the CDR3 is TGTGCCATCTCACGACCCGATCTAGCGGGGGCCGGACATACGCAGTATTTT. The encoded protein is CAISRPDLAGAGHTQYF.

J is TRBJ1-6 and V is TRBV12-3 or TRBV12-4; perhaps TRBD1 as D (6 bases). Trimming took 6 bases from V and 9 from J, leaving 12 bases between them. This CDR3 comprises 13 residues. CDR3: CASRQTGSSPLHF. The CDR3 DNA reads TGTGCCAGCAGACAAACAGGGAGTTCACCCCTCCACTTT.

This chain links TRBV4-2 with TRBJ2-4; D remains ambiguous. The CDR3 covers 15 residues. Germline values: CDR1 LGHNA, CDR2 YNFKEQ. The V gene lost 0 bases and the J gene lost 2 bases, with 8 bases spanning the gap. This chain's CDR3 is CASSQDEGTKNIQYF. The CDR3 DNA sequence: TGTGCCAGCAGCCAAGATGAAGGGACCAAAAACATTCAGTACTTC.

The chain couples TRBV5-1 to TRBJ2-1, with 10 nucleotides matching TRBD2. Germline-derived CDR1 and CDR2 are SGHRS and YFSETQ. The V gene end was trimmed by 0 bases and the J gene end by 7 bases; junction bases not matched to a gene: 1. The CDR3 runs to 14 residues. The chain's CDR3 is CASSLDSGGNEQFF. In nucleotides, the CDR3 is TGCGCCAGCAGCTTGGATAGCGGGGGGAATGAGCAGTTCTTC.

The rearrangement joins TRBV7-2 to TRBJ2-1; 8 nucleotides agree with TRBD1. CDR1 is SGHTA and CDR2 is FQGNSA in the germline V gene. V shed 5 bases, J shed 6 bases, and the junction held 12 bases outside the gene matches. CDR3 length: 16 amino acids. The chain's CDR3 is CASSPPTWTGSNEQFF. In DNA, the CDR3 is TGTGCCAGCAGCCCACCTACCTGGACAGGGTCCAATGAGCAGTTCTTC.

This clonotype turned up a few times. This chain connects TRBV6-5 to TRBJ2-3; 11 bases align to TRBD2. From germline, CDR1 is MNHEY and CDR2 SVGAGI. The CDR3 extends over 17 amino acids. V lost 4 bases, J lost 4 bases, and 10 bases stayed unmatched. The CDR3 nucleotides are TGTGCCAGCAGTTCTTTCAATTATAGCGGGAGGGCAGATACGCAGTATTTT. It is translated as CASSSFNYSGRADTQYF.

The chain joins TRBV19 to TRBJ1-1; D not certain. Trimming cost V 7 bases and J 5 bases, with 11 bases left between them. The germline V gene encodes CDR1 LNHDA and CDR2 SQIVND (reference sequence). This CDR3 comprises 12 residues. The CDR3 nucleotides are TGTGCCAGTACGCAGGCGGGGACTGAAGCTTTCTTT. Translating it yields CASTQAGTEAFF.

This clonotype was observed a single time. This chain uses TRBV6-6 with TRBJ2-7; tentatively, D is TRBD2 (6 bases). CDR3 length: 12 residues. Germline-derived CDR1 and CDR2 are MNHNY and SVGAGI (reference sequence). This CDR3 is CATSPNFYEQYF. CDR3 sequence (DNA): TGTGCTACTAGCCCTAACTTCTACGAGCAGTACTTC.

The gene calls are TRBV25-1 and TRBJ2-1, with TRBD2 matching over 12 bases. In germline, CDR1 is MGHDK, CDR2 SYGVNS. V lost 4 bases to trimming and J lost 8 bases; unmatched junction nucleotides: 9. The CDR3 has 16 amino acids. CDR3 protein: CASSASGRGLGDEQFF. In DNA form, the CDR3 reads TGTGCCAGCAGTGCTAGCGGGAGGGGTTTAGGGGATGAGCAGTTCTTC.

This chain joins TRBV4-3 and TRBJ2-3; D might be TRBD2 (6 bases). The V gene's germline CDR1 is LGHNA and CDR2 YSLEER. The ends were cut back, 0 bases at V and 2 bases at J, with 15 bases in the middle. The CDR3 is 17 residues long. Here the CDR3 reads CASSQDAGGTFTDTQYF. DNA of the CDR3: TGCGCCAGCAGCCAAGATGCTGGCGGGACCTTCACAGATACGCAGTATTTT.

J is TRBJ2-4 and V is TRBV20-1; D may be TRBD2 (6 bases). The DNA end favors TRBJ2-7, so the J call may be wrong. The CDR3 has 15 residues. Germline CDR1 DFQATT, CDR2 SNEGSKA (reference sequence). The CDR3 sequence is CSASRPPGESYEQYF. The CDR3, as DNA: TGCAGTGCTAGTCGCCCCCCGGGGGAGAGCTACGAGCAGTACTTC.

This chain connects TRBV4-3 to TRBJ2-3; the D is unclear. Looked up from germline, CDR1 is LGHNA and CDR2 is YSLEER. The length of the CDR3 is 15 residues. V dropped 4 bases and J dropped 4 bases, with 15 bases sitting between them. The CDR3 DNA follows: TGCGCCAGCAGCCCAGAGTCGGGCCAGGCAGATACGCAGTATTTT. Its protein product is CASSPESGQADTQYF.

The V call is TRBV27, the J call TRBJ1-6, with D unclear. The CDR3 covers 14 residues. The V end lost 6 bases, the J end lost 7 bases, and 13 bases lay between the germline ends. In germline, CDR1 is MNHEY, CDR2 SMNVEV (reference sequence). CDR3 bases: TGTGCCAGCAGCCCGACGTATGGCAATTCACCCCTCCACTTT. Translation gives CASSPTYGNSPLHF.

In this sample, this clonotype turned up many times. This chain connects TRBV29-1 to TRBJ2-7; no definite D call. The CDR3 runs 15 residues. The germline V gene encodes CDR1 SQVTM and CDR2 ANQGSEA. Trimming took 6 bases from V and 2 from J, leaving 20 bases between them. The CDR3 coding sequence is TGCAGCGTCTCTGCTAACGTGGGGTCGGCCTACGAGCAGTACTTC. Protein product: CSVSANVGSAYEQYF.

V is TRBV28 and J is TRBJ2-5; weak D call: TRBD1 (5 bases). The CDR3 runs to 14 residues. Germline loops: CDR1 MDHEN, CDR2 SYDVKM. Trimming removed 9 bases at V and 1 base at J, with 15 bases between. CDR3 nucleotide sequence: TGTGCCAGTAAAAAACAGGATTTCCAAGAGACCCAGTACTTC. It specifies CASKKQDFQETQYF.

CDR3 DNA: TGCAGTGCTAGCCCCCGGACAGGCTCCTACGAGCAGTACTTC. Translating it yields CSASPRTGSYEQYF. This chain connects TRBV20-1 to TRBJ2-7, with 7 bases matching TRBD1. This CDR3 has 14 amino acids. Trimming cost V 3 bases and J 0 bases; bases outside gene matches: 5. Germline V gene sequence: CDR1 DFQATT, CDR2 SNEGSKA (reference sequence).

This clonotype was seen a handful of times. The V gene is TRBV6-5, the J gene TRBJ2-1; D possibly matches TRBD1 or TRBD2 (5 bases each). CDR1 is MNHEY and CDR2 is SVGAGI in the germline V gene. The V end lost 2 bases, the J end lost 15 bases, and 20 bases lay between the germline ends. This CDR3 is 14 amino acids long. CDR3 coding DNA: TGTGCCAGCAGTTACCCTGGGACCTCCCCGGGTCTGTTCTTC. The encoded protein is CASSYPGTSPGLFF.

The chain recombines TRBV20-1 with TRBJ2-7; 7 bases are shared with TRBD1. Germline CDR1 DFQATT, CDR2 SNEGSKA (reference sequence). Trimming at V came to 1 base and at J to 3 bases, leaving 12 bases not matched to a gene. The CDR3 extends over 16 amino acids. This chain's CDR3 is CSARADLGTALYEQYF. CDR3 bases: TGCAGTGCTAGAGCTGATCTCGGGACAGCACTCTACGAGCAGTACTTC.

V gene TRBV10-3 combines with J gene TRBJ2-3; TRBD1 agrees at 8 bases. The CDR3 length is 16 residues. From germline, CDR1 is ENHRY and CDR2 SYGVKD. Trimming at V came to 0 bases and at J to 1 base, leaving 3 bases not matched to a gene. CDR3 region: CAISESLTGGTDTQYF. In DNA, the CDR3 is TGTGCCATCAGTGAGTCGTTGACAGGGGGCACAGATACGCAGTATTTT.

The chain combines TRBV29-1 with TRBJ2-5; no definite D call. The better agreement between TRBJ2-7 and the DNA end casts doubt on the J call. Germline values: CDR1 SQVTM, CDR2 ANQGSEA. The CDR3 is 10 residues long. CDR3 loop: CSVRDGEQYF. Here the CDR3 DNA reads TGCAGCGTCCGCGACGGCGAGCAGTACTTC.

The rearrangement links TRBV12-3 or TRBV12-4 to TRBJ2-1, with a tentative D call TRBD2 (5 bases). V shed 3 bases and J shed 2 bases, with 8 bases lying between them. The CDR3 is 14 amino acids. CDR3 nucleotide sequence: TGTGCCAGCAGTTTGCTAGCCCCCTACAATGAGCAGTTCTTC. Translation gives CASSLLAPYNEQFF.

The rearrangement uses TRBV5-1 and TRBJ2-3; the D call may be TRBD1 or TRBD2 (7 bases each). Trimming shortened V by 4 bases and J by 4 bases, and 16 bases separated the two germline ends. Germline CDR1 is SGHRS and CDR2 is YFSETQ. The CDR3 is made up of 15 amino acids. CDR3 DNA: TGCGCCAGCAGCCCGGAGGGGGCGGGGGCAGATACGCAGTATTTT. It yields the protein CASSPEGAGADTQYF.

This clonotype showed up just a few times. This chain connects TRBV7-9 to TRBJ1-6; perhaps TRBD1 as D (5 bases). Trimming left V 2 bases short and J 9 bases short, with 14 bases between. Germline-derived CDR1 and CDR2 are SEHNR and FQNEAQ (reference sequence). CDR3 size: 15 residues. The CDR3 here is CASSLLQGVSSPLHF. The CDR3 DNA follows: TGTGCCAGCAGCTTACTCCAGGGTGTTAGTTCACCCCTCCACTTT.

This sequence joins TRBV27 and TRBJ1-1, with a tentative D call TRBD1 (5 bases). This CDR3 region has 15 residues. V was cut by 6 bases and J by 3 bases, with 17 bases left in between. CDR1 is MNHEY, CDR2 SMNVEV, per germline (reference sequence). The CDR3 nucleotides are TGTGCCAGCAGCCGCCGACTCAAAGGGGACACTGAAGCTTTCTTT. Its translation is CASSRRLKGDTEAFF.

The V and J genes are TRBV28 and TRBJ2-6; D is unresolved. The germline V and J ends were trimmed by 8 bases and 2 bases, with 13 bases remaining between them. This CDR3 is 15 amino acids long. CDR1 MDHEN and CDR2 SYDVKM come from the germline V gene. CDR3 nucleotides: TGTGCCAGCGCCCCCCTCGGCGCTGGGGCCAACGTCCTGACTTTC. Amino acids: CASAPLGAGANVLTF.

The chain uses TRBV5-6 and TRBJ2-4; 8 positions agree with TRBD1. The tail of the sequence fits TRBJ2-7 better, so the J call may be wrong. Looked up from germline, CDR1 is SGHDT and CDR2 is YYEEEE. This CDR3 has 15 residues. This CDR3 reads CASSGPGGPSYEQYF. The CDR3 coding sequence is TGTGCCAGCAGCGGTCCAGGGGGCCCTTCCTACGAGCAGTACTTC.